This record covers a single T cell receptor (beta chain). The sample comes from a study of cytomegalovirus exposure and HLA in healthy donors. Profiled with immunoSEQ multiplex PCR; TCRdb holds only in-frame clones, not every one. This table holds hundreds of thousands of clones, approximately 90% found once. This CDR3 is built from 12 residues. V was clipped by 6 bases and J by 4 bases, with 10 bases between them. In germline, CDR1 is MDHEN, CDR2 SYDVKM. The receptor's source is a woman under 30 in good health and CMV-seronegative. Sequenced material: PBMCs. The rearrangement joins TRBV28 to TRBJ2-7; no clear D. The CDR3 sequence is CASSPGPYEQYF. The CDR3 DNA reads TGTGCCAGCAGCCCAGGTCCGTACGAGCAGTACTTC.